Listed here is a single T cell receptor (beta chain). Its cognate antigen is unknown. The record originates from a study of T cell responses to AZD1222 COVID-19 vaccine. Assay: immunoSEQ multiplex PCR; the TCRdb copy retains only in-frame clones and omits some. This sample has approximately 150,000 clones, with 88% found just once. Germline values: CDR1 SGHTS, CDR2 YDEGEE. With 3 bases removed from V and 0 bases from J, the gap between germline ends came to 12 bases. The CDR3 has 15 residues. Broader study findings: Repertoire sampling was restricted to post-peak T cell response timepoints.

The source material was peripheral blood, sampled 28 days after the second dose of the MenACWY control vaccine. This chain links TRBV5-8 with TRBJ2-5; D may be TRBD1 (6 bases). This TCR was sampled from an adult who received the MenACWY meningococcal vaccine as a control. The CDR3 region is CASSSDRRYQETQYF. The CDR3 region has the DNA TGTGCCAGCAGCTCCGACAGGAGGTACCAAGAGACCCAGTACTTC.